The sequence of this TCR beta chain was determined in a study of blood T cell repertoires in COVID-19. The wider study: The United States, Italy and Spain supplied acute and convalescent COVID-19 samples. Sources were T cells, B-cell-depleted T cells, or PBMCs; the material itself was cDNA or gDNA.

This clone was counted once. Possible read error: a much larger clone is one base away. There are 12 residues in the CDR3. Trimming pared 4 bases from V and 0 bases from J, leaving 3 bases between. CDR1 MNHEY and CDR2 SVGEGT come from the germline V gene. Participant-reported clinical history was the basis for cohort assignment. Two negative PCRs, clearance, or symptom resolution characterized the recovered Cohort 3 donors. Clones were read by immunoSEQ multiplex PCR, and TCRdb kept only the in-frame ones, dropping some. The sample contains 200,000 to 250,000 clones, approximately 90% of which appear only once.

Sequences were obtained from PBMCs or T cells enriched from blood (not recorded which). This sequence joins TRBV6-2 or TRBV6-3 and TRBJ1-1; unclear D gene. This receptor was obtained from a man aged 25 to 40 who had recovered from COVID-19. The CDR3 nucleotides read TGTGCCAGCAGTTTCATGAACACTGAAGCTTTCTTT. Protein sequence: CASSFMNTEAFF.